The next 11 T cell receptor beta chains were all read from a single sample in a study of cytotoxic CD8 clonotypes in ibrutinib-treated CLL. The method was immunoSEQ multiplex PCR; TCRdb's version includes in-frame clones alone and lacks a portion of them. The sample consists of fewer than 45,000 clones, around 75% of them appearing once. Here the sequenced sample was PBMCs, taken at disease progression, from a patient treated with ibrutinib. The receptors were sampled from a human donor with chronic lymphocytic leukemia.

This chain links TRBV15 with TRBJ2-2; D remains ambiguous. Trimming stripped 3 bases from V and 6 bases from J, with 17 bases between. Germline V gives CDR1 LNHNV, CDR2 YYDKDF (reference sequence). The CDR3 extends over 16 amino acids. This chain's CDR3 is CATSSLTLKHSGELFF. Here the CDR3 DNA reads TGTGCCACCAGCAGCCTCACGTTAAAGCATTCCGGGGAGCTGTTTTTT.

This clone occurred a few times. J is TRBJ2-7 and V is TRBV6-6, with a weak D call TRBD2 (7 bases). V dropped 0 bases and J dropped 4 bases, with 13 bases sitting between them. The CDR3 is 15 amino acids. Germline lookup yields CDR1 MNHNY and CDR2 SVGAGI (reference sequence). CDR3 DNA: TGTGCCAGCAGTTACTCTCGGGGGGCGGGGTACGAGCAGTACTTC. Amino acid sequence: CASSYSRGAGYEQYF.

This clone was observed a few times. The V and J genes are TRBV7-9 and TRBJ2-3; 13 nucleotides agree with TRBD2. CDR1 and CDR2 from the germline V gene are SEHNR and FQNEAQ (reference sequence). Trimming cost V 5 bases and J 5 bases; bases outside gene matches: 10. The length of the CDR3 is 17 residues. The CDR3 region is CASSKRLAGGRVDTQYF. The DNA of the CDR3 is TGTGCCAGCAGCAAACGACTAGCGGGGGGCCGCGTAGATACGCAGTATTTT.

Regarding this clone: A read error may account for a junction end that differs from germline. The chain links TRBV2 to TRBJ1-5, with D perhaps TRBD1 (5 bases). This CDR3 region has 14 residues. CDR1 and CDR2 (germline): SNHLY, FYNNEI. The CDR3 spells CTSSEGALNQPQHF. The DNA for the CDR3 is TGTACCAGCAGTGAAGGGGCCCTCAATCAGCCCCAGCATTTT.

This clone was seen a handful of times. V and J are TRBV5-1 and TRBJ2-1; D may be TRBD2 (7 bases). This CDR3 spans 15 amino acids. From germline, CDR1 is SGHRS and CDR2 YFSETQ. The V gene lost 4 bases and the J gene lost 3 bases, with 14 bases spanning the gap. CDR3 in DNA: TGCGCCAGCAGCCGGGGGGCGGGGAGCTACAATGAGCAGTTCTTC. Translation gives CASSRGAGSYNEQFF.

This clone was observed a handful of times. The chain combines TRBV5-6 with TRBJ1-1; a possible D gene is TRBD1 (6 bases). Trimming removed 4 bases at V and 0 bases at J, with 16 bases between. The CDR3 extends over 16 amino acids. Per germline, CDR1 SGHDT and CDR2 YYEEEE. CDR3 region: CASSPTGGRMNTEAFF. CDR3 coding DNA: TGTGCCAGCAGCCCCACCGGGGGGCGCATGAACACTGAAGCTTTCTTT.

This clone appeared once. The genes are TRBV25-1 and TRBJ1-1, with TRBD1 matching over 7 bases. The CDR3 contains 13 residues. Per germline, CDR1 MGHDK and CDR2 SYGVNS. V gave up 4 bases and J gave up 5 bases; unmatched junction bases: 4. The CDR3 loop reads CASSAQTGTEAFF. Written as DNA, the CDR3 is TGTGCCAGCAGTGCTCAGACAGGGACTGAAGCTTTCTTT.

The rearrangement joins TRBV11-2 to TRBJ2-2; TRBD2 might be the D (5 bases). This CDR3 is 15 amino acids long. Between the trimmed V and J ends, which lost 1 base and 6 bases, there was a span of 12 bases. Germline-derived CDR1 and CDR2 are SGHAT and FQNNGV. The CDR3 sequence: CASSLARAGAGELFF. The CDR3 DNA reads as TGTGCCAGCAGCTTAGCTAGAGCCGGGGCCGGGGAGCTGTTTTTT.

The genes are TRBV5-4 and TRBJ2-2; 7 bases match TRBD1. The CDR3 runs 16 residues. V trimming: 3 bases; J trimming: 7 bases; junction bases outside the gene matches: 12. CDR1 is SGHNT and CDR2 is YYREEE in the germline V gene (reference sequence). This CDR3 is CASSSYDRETNGELFF. CDR3 nucleotide sequence: TGTGCCAGCAGCTCCTACGACAGGGAAACCAACGGGGAGCTGTTTTTT.

This clone came up a few times. The chain carries TRBV7-9 and TRBJ1-1; D is perhaps TRBD1 (5 bases). Germline CDR1 SEHNR, CDR2 FQNEAQ (reference sequence). V shed 5 bases and J shed 7 bases, with 20 bases lying between them. The CDR3 consists of 15 residues. The CDR3 reads CASSPWRGDAVEAFF. CDR3 in DNA: TGTGCCAGCAGCCCGTGGCGGGGGGACGCGGTTGAAGCTTTCTTT.

This chain joins TRBV2 and TRBJ2-7, with D uncertain. The V and J ends lost 6 bases and 4 bases respectively, with 10 bases between them. The CDR3 loop spans 12 amino acids. CDR1 and CDR2 (germline): SNHLY, FYNNEI. The CDR3 bases are TGTGCCAGCAGGAGCAGACCTTACGAGCAGTACTTC. Its translation: CASRSRPYEQYF.